These 8 T cell receptor beta chains were sequenced from one sample in a study of T cell responses to AZD1222 COVID-19 vaccine. The data were produced by immunoSEQ multiplex PCR, yet TCRdb's version contains in-frame clones alone and is incomplete. The sample has around 79,000 clones; roughly 85% are singletons. The sequencing used peripheral blood, collected on day 0 of AZD1222 vaccination. The receptors here all came from an adult in good health.

This chain joins TRBV12-3 or TRBV12-4 and TRBJ1-1; D call uncertain. This CDR3 contains 13 residues. With 1 base removed from V and 8 bases from J, the gap between germline ends came to 11 bases. In DNA form, the CDR3 reads TGTGCCAGCAGTTTAGACGGCAGGAGAGAAGCTTTCTTT. It codes for CASSLDGRREAFF.

The CDR3 is CASSSRTGGSGNTIYF. The CDR3 DNA sequence: TGTGCCAGCAGTTCTCGGACAGGGGGGAGTGGAAACACCATATATTTT. The chain has TRBV27 and TRBJ1-3, with TRBD1 matching 10 bases. This CDR3 spans 16 amino acids. J lost 3 bases, V lost 4 bases, and 6 bases had no gene match. Per the germline V gene, CDR1 is MNHEY and CDR2 is SMNVEV (reference sequence).

The chain joins TRBV5-1 to TRBJ2-1; 10 bases line up with TRBD1. The CDR3 covers 15 residues. Losses at the gene ends were 1 base for V and 7 bases for J; bases not matched to a gene: 5. The germline CDR1 and CDR2 sequences are SGHRS and YFSETQ. CDR3: CASSLWGQGSNEQFF. The CDR3 nucleotides read TGCGCCAGCAGCTTGTGGGGACAGGGGTCGAATGAGCAGTTCTTC.

The V gene is TRBV9, the J gene TRBJ2-3; D not certain. Between the trimmed V and J ends, which lost 3 bases and 4 bases, there was a span of 6 bases. The CDR3 totals 12 residues. Per the germline V gene, CDR1 is SGDLS and CDR2 is YYNGEE. The CDR3 sequence is CASSAHSDTQYF. The CDR3 DNA reads as TGTGCCAGCAGCGCACACTCAGATACGCAGTATTTT.

The V call is TRBV27, the J call TRBJ1-2; unclear D gene. This CDR3 is built from 14 residues. Per germline, CDR1 MNHEY and CDR2 SMNVEV (reference sequence). Trimming left V 7 bases short and J 4 bases short, with 16 bases between. The DNA for the CDR3 is TGTGCCAGCAAAATGTTGGAGGCGGGCTATGGCTACACCTTC. Translating gives CASKMLEAGYGYTF.

The chain links TRBV5-1 to TRBJ2-5; the D is unclear. The CDR3 runs 12 residues. The germline V gene has CDR1 SGHRS and CDR2 YFSETQ. With 2 bases removed from V and 1 base from J, the gap between germline ends came to 3 bases. The CDR3 nucleotides are TGCGCCAGCAGCTTCTTCCAAGAGACCCAGTACTTC. Translated, it gives CASSFFQETQYF.

This chain uses TRBV5-6 with TRBJ2-7; TRBD2 matches 12 bases. The CDR3 covers 15 residues. V was pared by 0 bases and J by 5 bases, with 3 bases of the junction left unmatched. CDR1 and CDR2 (germline): SGHDT, YYEEEE. CDR3 bases: TGTGCCAGCAGCTTGGGACTAGCGGGAGCGCACGAGCAGTACTTC. Amino acids: CASSLGLAGAHEQYF.

The rearrangement links TRBV19 to TRBJ2-7; TRBD1 might be the D (6 bases). Germline V CDR1 and CDR2: LNHDA, SQIVND (reference sequence). V was pared by 10 bases and J by 3 bases, with 19 bases between. This CDR3 is built from 14 residues. This chain's CDR3 is CATGRGTSRYEQYF. In DNA form, the CDR3 reads TGTGCCACCGGAAGGGGGACGTCCCGCTACGAGCAGTACTTC.